This record concerns one T cell receptor beta chain sequence. Its antigen is unidentified. This record belongs to a study of post-analysis software for immune sequencing data. Per germline, CDR1 SGHRS and CDR2 YFSETQ. Trimming pared 1 base from V and 6 bases from J, leaving 10 bases between. The CDR3 spans 13 residues. Study outcomes and limitations: Multiple sclerosis patients showed significantly lower normalized Chao1 diversity than controls did. Higher frequency in patients than in controls was seen for roughly five TRBV segments, with TRBV5-6, TRBV5-1 and TRBV20-1 among them. Strong same-batch co-clustering of samples appeared with F measure clustering.

Incorporated into the TCR beta cDNA libraries were unique molecular identifiers, which served to reduce PCR and sequencing biases. TCRdb fed the PCR reads into MiXCR, producing one record per CDR3 protein. The sample carries 380,000 or so distinct CDR3 sequences, about a third recorded once. The source is a girl aged 10-17 years with multiple sclerosis. The chain uses TRBV5-1 and TRBJ1-1; a weak D match, TRBD1 (6 bases). The sample was blood. The CDR3 region is CASSLPGAPEAFF. CDR3 nucleotide sequence: TGCGCCAGCAGCTTGCCGGGGGCCCCTGAAGCTTTCTTT.